One sample yielded the 28 T cell receptor beta chains listed below, sequenced in a study of beta chain features in type 1 diabetes. Sequencing targeted expressed TCRB transcripts, as all isolated RNA had been reverse transcribed. The protocol was immunoSEQ multiplex PCR, while the TCRdb copy is restricted to in-frame clones and leaves out a portion. The data show about 42,000 clones, roughly 50% seen once. The sample consisted of stem cell memory CD4+ T cells from blood. These receptors all come from a woman in her 30s in good health.

The sample holds a few counts of this clone. V and J are TRBV29-1 and TRBJ2-5; 9 nucleotides line up with TRBD1. The CDR3 totals 13 residues. Germline V gene lookup returns CDR1 SQVTM and CDR2 ANQGSEA. The J segment lost 4 bases and the V segment lost 6 bases, leaving 6 bases of the junction unmatched. DNA of the CDR3: TGCAGCGTCACCGGGACAGGGAGAGAGACCCAGTACTTC. Protein sequence: CSVTGTGRETQYF.

This chain uses TRBV4-2 with TRBJ2-2, with D perhaps matching TRBD2 (7 bases). The CDR3 loop spans 17 amino acids. Trimming shortened V by 3 bases and J by 0 bases, and 14 bases separated the two germline ends. Germline assignment: CDR1 LGHNA and CDR2 YNFKEQ. CDR3 amino acids: CASSQSRGGANTGELFF. The CDR3 DNA follows: TGTGCCAGCAGCCAGTCAAGGGGGGGCGCGAACACCGGGGAGCTGTTTTTT.

CDR3 region: CASSLDRANNGELFF. The CDR3, as DNA: TGTGCCAGCAGCTTAGACAGGGCTAATAACGGGGAGCTGTTTTTT. The rearrangement uses TRBV7-2 and TRBJ2-2; tentative D call: TRBD1 (6 bases). Germline V gene data show CDR1 as SGHTA and CDR2 as FQGNSA. The CDR3 covers 15 residues. The ends were cut back, 1 base at V and 7 bases at J, with 13 bases in the middle. Filled out from reference TRBV7-2 and TRBJ2-2, the complete variable domain reads GAGVSQSPSNKVTEKGKDVELRCDPISGHTALYWYRQSLGQGLEFLIYFQGNSAPDKSGLPSDRFSAERTGGSVSTLTIQRTQQEDSAVYLCASSLDRANNGELFFGEGSRLTVL.

V and J are TRBV18 and TRBJ2-2; 11 nucleotides agree with TRBD1. Germline CDR1 KGHSH, CDR2 LQKENI. Losses at the gene ends were 3 bases for V and 4 bases for J; bases not matched to a gene: 4. The CDR3 contains 16 residues. The CDR3 coding sequence is TGTGCCAGCTCACCGGGGACAGGGGGGAGCACCGGGGAGCTGTTTTTT. It is translated as CASSPGTGGSTGELFF.

The genes are TRBV6-9 and TRBJ2-7; 10 bases agree with TRBD2. The CDR3 loop spans 20 amino acids. Germline V gene sequence: CDR1 MNHGY, CDR2 SVAAGI. J lost 4 bases, V lost 8 bases, and 26 bases had no gene match. The CDR3 loop is CASSFSAGGVRRIHAYEQYF. In DNA form, the CDR3 reads TGTGCCAGCTCCTTCTCAGCGGGAGGGGTCCGACGGATTCATGCTTACGAGCAGTACTTC.

The chain uses TRBV4-3 and TRBJ2-1, with D possibly TRBD1 on 5 matching bases. Trimming stripped 0 bases from V and 3 bases from J, with 12 bases between. This CDR3 is 16 amino acids long. Germline CDR1 and CDR2: LGHNA and YSLEER. The CDR3 DNA is TGCGCCAGCAGCCAAGAATTATCAGGGTACTACAATGAGCAGTTCTTC. As protein: CASSQELSGYYNEQFF.

The chain couples TRBV6-6 to TRBJ1-4; 10 positions agree with TRBD1. J gave up 1 base and V 5 bases, and 4 bases lay outside the gene matches. The CDR3 extends over 16 amino acids. Germline V gene data show CDR1 as MNHNY and CDR2 as SVGAGI (reference sequence). CDR3 region: CASSSGTGETNEKLFF. The CDR3 DNA follows: TGTGCCAGCAGTAGCGGGACAGGGGAAACTAATGAAAAACTGTTTTTT.

The genes are TRBV10-3 and TRBJ2-2; TRBD1 matches at 7 bases. V gave up 0 bases and J gave up 6 bases; unmatched junction bases: 1. CDR3 length equals 14 residues. The germline CDR1 and CDR2 sequences are ENHRY and SYGVKD. This chain's CDR3 is CAISESTGSGELFF. The DNA for the CDR3 is TGTGCCATCAGTGAGTCGACAGGGTCCGGGGAGCTGTTTTTT.

This clone turned up a few times. One junction end does not reproduce the germline sequence, and a read error may be involved. The DNA for the CDR3 is TGTGCTAGCAGCCCGGGATCGGGACTAGAGAAAGAGACCCAGTACTTC. Translation gives CASSPGSGLEKETQYF. The gene calls are TRBV7-7 and TRBJ2-5; 8 nucleotides line up with TRBD2. CDR3 length equals 16 residues. Germline-derived CDR1 and CDR2 are SSHAT and FNYEAQ (reference sequence).

V is TRBV18 and J is TRBJ2-5; 7 bases are a match to TRBD2. The end of the DNA aligns better with TRBJ2-7, so the J call may be wrong. The germline V gene encodes CDR1 KGHSH and CDR2 LQKENI. This CDR3 is built from 15 residues. CDR3 sequence: CASSPIAGVSYEQYF. The CDR3 region has the DNA TGTGCCAGCTCACCAATAGCGGGTGTTTCCTACGAGCAGTACTTC.

The chain joins TRBV7-3 to TRBJ2-1, with 13 bases aligning to TRBD2. The CDR3 contains 15 residues. V lost 5 bases and J lost 4; bases outside the gene matches: 2. Germline CDR1 SGHTA, CDR2 FQGTGA. The CDR3, as DNA: TGTGCCAGCAGCGGACTAGCGGGAGTTTACAATGAGCAGTTCTTC. Residues: CASSGLAGVYNEQFF. Variable domain in full (rest from reference TRBV7-3 and TRBJ2-1): GAGVSQTPSNKVTEKGKYVELRCDPISGHTALYWYRQSLGQGPEFLIYFQGTGAADDSGLPNDRFFAVRPEGSVSTLKIQRTERGDSAVYLCASSGLAGVYNEQFFGPGTRLTVL.

The rearrangement links TRBV4-2 to TRBJ2-1, with 11 bases lining up with TRBD2. Germline loops: CDR1 LGHNA, CDR2 YNFKEQ. There are 19 residues in the CDR3. The V gene end was trimmed by 0 bases and the J gene end by 3 bases; junction bases not matched to a gene: 10. Here the CDR3 DNA reads TGTGCCAGCAGCCAAGAGGGGACTAGCGGTACTTTTATCTACAATGAGCAGTTCTTC. Residues: CASSQEGTSGTFIYNEQFF.

This clone was observed a handful of times. The chain couples TRBV12-5 to TRBJ2-3; the D gene is possibly TRBD1 (5 bases). CDR1 LGHNT and CDR2 FRNRAP come from the germline V gene. Trimming removed 5 bases from V and 7 bases from J, with 13 bases in between. CDR3 length: 13 residues. The CDR3 DNA reads TGTGCTAGTGGTCCTGACAGCTTTAATACGCAGTATTTT. Protein product: CASGPDSFNTQYF.

V and J are TRBV4-1 and TRBJ2-3; TRBD1 matches at 7 bases. The V segment lost 0 bases and the J segment 5 bases; nucleotides outside the gene matches: 5. CDR1 MGHRA and CDR2 YSYEKL come from the germline V gene. This CDR3 comprises 15 residues. CDR3 bases: TGCGCCAGCAGCCAAGACGGGACAGAAGGAGATACGCAGTATTTT. As protein: CASSQDGTEGDTQYF.

The V and J genes are TRBV18 and TRBJ2-7; D may be TRBD1 (5 bases). The CDR3 totals 16 residues. Per the germline V gene, CDR1 is KGHSH and CDR2 is LQKENI. The V end lost 0 bases, the J end lost 0 bases, and 12 bases lay between the germline ends. CDR3 sequence: CASSPPTGRTSYEQYF. DNA for the CDR3: TGTGCCAGCTCACCACCAACAGGTAGAACCTCCTACGAGCAGTACTTC. Full variable domain (outside the CDR3, taken from reference TRBV18 and TRBJ2-7): NAGVMQNPRHLVRRRGQEARLRCSPMKGHSHVYWYRQLPEEGLKFMVYLQKENIIDESGMPKERFSAEFPKEGPSILRIQQVVRGDSAAYFCASSPPTGRTSYEQYFGPGTRLTVT.

A single count supports this clone. This rearrangement joins TRBV5-1 to TRBJ2-5; TRBD1 matches at 10 bases. The length of the CDR3 is 16 residues. Germline loops: CDR1 SGHRS, CDR2 YFSETQ. V gave up 7 bases and J gave up 5 bases; unmatched junction bases: 14. CDR3 sequence: CASQTGTGVLEETQYF. For the CDR3, the DNA is TGCGCCAGCCAAACCGGGACAGGGGTTTTGGAGGAGACCCAGTACTTC.

The gene calls are TRBV6-4 and TRBJ1-2, with D maybe TRBD1 (5 bases). There are 14 residues in the CDR3. The V end lost 1 base, the J end lost 8 bases, and 14 bases lay between the germline ends. Germline V gene lookup returns CDR1 MRHNA and CDR2 SNTAGT. This CDR3 reads CASSDYGGIGGYTF. Written as DNA, the CDR3 is TGTGCCAGCAGTGACTATGGGGGGATCGGAGGCTACACCTTC.

The rearrangement uses TRBV18 and TRBJ2-2; a possible D gene is TRBD1 (6 bases). Looked up from germline, CDR1 is KGHSH and CDR2 is LQKENI. The CDR3 runs to 16 residues. Trimming pared 3 bases from V and 0 bases from J, leaving 11 bases between. The CDR3 DNA reads TGTGCCAGCTCACCTAACAGGGTAGCGAACACCGGGGAGCTGTTTTTT. As protein: CASSPNRVANTGELFF.

The chain employs TRBV6-5 and TRBJ1-6, with 7 bases matching TRBD1. With 0 bases clipped from V and 7 bases from J, the junction kept 6 bases outside the gene matches. The CDR3 is made up of 16 amino acids. Germline loops: CDR1 MNHEY, CDR2 SVGAGI. The CDR3 region has the DNA TGTGCCAGCAGTTACTCATCCGGGACAGAGAATTCACCCCTCCACTTT. Its translation: CASSYSSGTENSPLHF.

The chain is built from TRBV5-1 and TRBJ2-3, with D perhaps TRBD1 (6 bases). The CDR3 is 15 amino acids. Germline-derived CDR1 and CDR2 are SGHRS and YFSETQ. Trimming cost V 3 bases and J 3 bases, with 14 bases left between them. CDR3 amino acids: CASSSRGMGTDTQYF. The CDR3 nucleotides read TGCGCCAGCAGCTCCAGGGGTATGGGAACAGATACGCAGTATTTT.

The chain joins TRBV19 to TRBJ2-5; D is perhaps TRBD1 (6 bases). This CDR3 has 13 amino acids. The ends were cut back, 5 bases at V and 5 bases at J, with 12 bases in the middle. CDR1 is LNHDA, CDR2 SQIVND, per germline (reference sequence). The CDR3 nucleotides are TGTGCCAGTAGTTCAGGGGATTCGGAGACCCAGTACTTC. It codes for CASSSGDSETQYF. Together with reference TRBV19 and TRBJ2-5, the CDR3 gives the full variable domain: DGGITQSPKYLFRKEGQNVTLSCEQNLNHDAMYWYRQDPGQGLRLIYYSQIVNDFQKGDIAEGYSVSREKKESFPLTVTSAQKNPTAFYLCASSSGDSETQYFGPGTRLLVL.

The chain links TRBV5-1 to TRBJ2-1; tentative D call: TRBD2 (6 bases). V lost 1 base and J lost 10, with 18 bases in between. Germline V lookup: CDR1 SGHRS, CDR2 YFSETQ. The CDR3 runs to 15 residues. The CDR3 protein is CASSLYSVGGWEQFF. CDR3 in DNA: TGCGCCAGCAGCTTGTACTCGGTGGGGGGTTGGGAGCAGTTCTTC.

The rearrangement joins TRBV7-9 to TRBJ2-2; D not certain. The CDR3 is 12 residues long. Germline V lookup: CDR1 SEHNR, CDR2 FQNEAQ (reference sequence). V was clipped by 8 bases and J by 2 bases, with 6 bases between them. The DNA of the CDR3 is TGTGCCAGCTCGAGAAACACCGGGGAGCTGTTTTTT. Translation: CASSRNTGELFF.

The rearrangement links TRBV5-1 to TRBJ2-7; D is undetermined. The V gene's germline CDR1 is SGHRS and CDR2 YFSETQ. The CDR3 contains 16 residues. V lost 6 bases, J lost 3 bases, and 22 bases lay in between. The CDR3 coding sequence is TGCGCCAGCACCACCTCCCCGGCGGATTTAAACTACGAGCAGTACTTC. Translating it yields CASTTSPADLNYEQYF.

The CDR3 DNA reads as TGTGCCACCAGCACCGGGGGTAGCGGGCACAATGAGCAGTTCTTC. The encoded protein is CATSTGGSGHNEQFF. This rearrangement joins TRBV15 to TRBJ2-1, with 7 bases that match TRBD2. The CDR3 totals 15 residues. CDR1 LNHNV and CDR2 YYDKDF come from the germline V gene (reference sequence). J was trimmed by 5 bases and V by 4 bases; bases with no gene match: 8.

The chain recombines TRBV5-4 with TRBJ2-7; TRBD1 agrees at 9 bases. Germline V gene lookup returns CDR1 SGHNT and CDR2 YYREEE (reference sequence). The V gene end was trimmed by 4 bases and the J gene end by 1 base; junction bases not matched to a gene: 12. The CDR3 is 17 residues long. The CDR3, as DNA: TGTGCCAGCAGCCCCGCCGTGGGGACAGGGCCGTCCTACGAGCAGTACTTC. Translated, it gives CASSPAVGTGPSYEQYF. The whole variable domain, remainder taken from reference TRBV5-4 and TRBJ2-7, is ETGVTQSPTHLIKTRGQQVTLRCSSQSGHNTVSWYQQALGQGPQFIFQYYREEENGRGNFPPRFSGLQFPNYSSELNVNALELDDSALYLCASSPAVGTGPSYEQYFGPGTRLTVT.

CDR3 loop: CASSPRAKAGDTGELFF. The CDR3, as DNA: TGTGCCAGCAGCCCGAGAGCTAAAGCGGGAGATACCGGGGAGCTGTTTTTT. V usage is TRBV11-2 and J usage is TRBJ2-2; 8 bases line up with TRBD2. V was clipped by 5 bases and J by 5 bases; unmatched bases: 13. The CDR3 totals 17 residues. Germline loops: CDR1 SGHAT, CDR2 FQNNGV.

V gene TRBV15 combines with J gene TRBJ1-3, with TRBD1 matching 8 bases. CDR3 size: 19 residues. The junction had 16 bases not matched to a gene; V was cut back by 3 bases and J by 3 bases. The germline V gene has CDR1 LNHNV and CDR2 YYDKDF (reference sequence). The CDR3 DNA sequence: TGTGCCACCAGCAGCCGCCTGGGACAGGCACCAGTCTTTGGAAACACCATATATTTT. Protein sequence: CATSSRLGQAPVFGNTIYF.